The rows below give T cell receptor beta chains drawn from one sample of a study of CD8+CD57+ T cells in acquired aplastic anemia. TCRdb itself ran the reads through MiXCR, one entry per CDR3 protein. The data show approximately 80,000 distinct CDR3 sequences, about 70% seen once. Sequences were obtained from sorted CD4+, CD8+, or CD8+CD57+ T cells (not recorded which) from PBMCs. The receptors shown here come from a human donor with aplastic anemia. Both conserved end residues are part of each CDR3. The D gene is left open where the match is weak. For some rows the clone size is stated as once, few or many, or as a class when expanded; others skip it.

TRBV20-1	-	-	TRBJ1-5	TGCAGTGCGACCAGACCGGGACGAACATTTAGCAATCAGCCCCAGCATTTT	CSATRPGRTFSNQPQHF
TRBV2	-	-	TRBJ1-5	TGTGCCAGCAGTGAACAGGGAGGCAATCAGCCCCAGCATTTT	CASSEQGGNQPQHF
TRBV2	-	-	TRBJ1-1	TGTGCCAGCAGTTCCAGCTCGCGGAACACTGAAGCTTTCTTT	CASSSSSRNTEAFF
TRBV2	-	-	TRBJ2-5	TGTGCCAGCAGTGATAACAGGGAAGAGACCCAGTACTTC	CASSDNREETQYF
TRBV2	TRBD1	-	TRBJ2-7	TGTGCCAGCAGTGGCGACAGGGGGAGGTACGAGCAGTACTTC	CASSGDRGRYEQYF
TRBV7-2	-	once	TRBJ2-5	TGTGCCAGCAGCTTAGTTGCTAGCCAGATCCGAGAGACCCAGTACTTC	CASSLVASQIRETQYF
TRBV7-9	-	-	TRBJ1-6	TGTGCCAGCAGCTTAGGAGGGATCAATTCACCCCTCCACTTT	CASSLGGINSPLHF
TRBV6-1	TRBD1	-	TRBJ2-7	TGTGCCAGCAGTGAACATGGGGGGACAGGGAACGAGCAGTACTTC	CASSEHGGTGNEQYF
TRBV29-1	-	-	TRBJ2-5	TGCAGCGTTACCCCGTGGACGGGTTTCGATGAGGAGACCCAGTACTTC	CSVTPWTGFDEETQYF
TRBV15	TRBD1	-	TRBJ2-2	TGTGCCACCAGCACCCGACAGGGGCCCTACACCGGGGAGCTGTTTTTT	CATSTRQGPYTGELFF
TRBV15	-	-	TRBJ2-7	TGTGCCACCAGCAGAGATATCAGGAGGGAGCAGTACTTC	CATSRDIRREQYF
TRBV6-2/TRBV6-3	-	once	TRBJ1-5	TGTGCCAGCACTCCTAGGGACAGCAATCAGCCCCAGCATTTT	CASTPRDSNQPQHF
TRBV20-1	-	-	TRBJ2-5	TGCAGTGCTAGGAGGGGGGACGGGCAAGAGACCCAGTACTTC	CSARRGDGQETQYF
TRBV20-1	TRBD2	-	TRBJ2-2	TGCAGTGCTTTAGCGGGGGGGGCAACAGGGGAGCTGTTTTTT	CSALAGGATGELFF
TRBV24-1	TRBD2	-	TRBJ2-1	TGTGCCACCAGTGATTCTAGCGGGGGTAACAATGAGCAGTTCTTC	CATSDSSGGNNEQFF
TRBV27	-	few	TRBJ2-7	TGTGCCAGCAGTTTATCGGGGCTGAGAAGCTCCTACGAGCAGTACTTC	CASSLSGLRSSYEQYF
TRBV6-2/TRBV6-3	-	-	TRBJ1-5	TGTGCCAGCAGTTACTCGAAGTATCAGCCCCAGCATTTT	CASSYSKYQPQHF
TRBV10-3	TRBD1	once	TRBJ1-2	TGTGCCACAGAACAGGGGGCCTATGGCTACACCTTC	CATEQGAYGYTF
TRBV7-8	-	-	TRBJ2-7	TGTGCCAGCAGCCCTTGGGGTGAGCAGTACTTC	CASSPWGEQYF
TRBV29-1	TRBD2	many	TRBJ2-1	TGCAGCCTAGAAGTAGCGGGGGAGCAGTTCTTC	CSLEVAGEQFF
TRBV14	TRBD1	-	TRBJ1-6	TGTGCCAGCAGCCGGGGACAGGGGGCTTATTCACCCCTCCACTTT	CASSRGQGAYSPLHF
TRBV19	TRBD1	-	TRBJ1-2	TGTGCCAGTAGTCTGATAGACAGGGCCGCTGGCTACACCTTC	CASSLIDRAAGYTF
TRBV10-3	TRBD2	few	TRBJ2-5	TGTGCCAGTCGGACTAGCGGGAGTTCGGAGACCCAGTACTTC	CASRTSGSSETQYF
TRBV28	TRBD1	-	TRBJ1-1	TGTGCCAGCAGCCTGGCCAGGGGAGGGGGCACTGAAGTTTCCTTT	CASSLARGGGTEVSF
TRBV20-1	-	-	TRBJ2-5	TGCAGTGCTAGCGTACAGGGGAGGGAGACCCAGTACTTC	CSASVQGRETQYF
TRBV20-1	-	-	TRBJ1-6	TGCAGTGCTAGGGGGGATGGTAATTCACCCCTCCACTTT	CSARGDGNSPLHF
TRBV4-3	TRBD1	-	TRBJ2-7	TGCGCCAGCAGCCAAGAGCTCCCAGGGACAGGCCGCTACGAGCAGTACTTC	CASSQELPGTGRYEQYF